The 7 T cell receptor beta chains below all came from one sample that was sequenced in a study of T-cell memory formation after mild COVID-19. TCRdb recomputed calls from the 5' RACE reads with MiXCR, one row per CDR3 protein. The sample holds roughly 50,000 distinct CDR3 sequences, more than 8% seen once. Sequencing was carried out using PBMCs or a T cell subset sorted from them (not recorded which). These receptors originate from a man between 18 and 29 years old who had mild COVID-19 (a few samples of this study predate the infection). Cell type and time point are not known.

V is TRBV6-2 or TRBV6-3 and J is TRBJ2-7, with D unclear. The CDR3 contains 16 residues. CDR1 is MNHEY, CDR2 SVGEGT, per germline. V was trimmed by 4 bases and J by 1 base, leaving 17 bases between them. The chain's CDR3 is CASSFSPLTVSYEQYV. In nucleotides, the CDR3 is TGTGCCAGCAGTTTTTCGCCTCTGACCGTATCCTACGAGCAGTACGTC.

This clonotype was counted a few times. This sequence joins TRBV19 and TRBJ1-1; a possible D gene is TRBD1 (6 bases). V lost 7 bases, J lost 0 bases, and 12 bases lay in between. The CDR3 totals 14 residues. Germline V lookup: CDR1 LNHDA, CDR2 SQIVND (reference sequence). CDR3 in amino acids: CASNEGGMNTEAFF. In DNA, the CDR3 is TGTGCCAGTAACGAGGGGGGGATGAACACTGAAGCTTTCTTT.

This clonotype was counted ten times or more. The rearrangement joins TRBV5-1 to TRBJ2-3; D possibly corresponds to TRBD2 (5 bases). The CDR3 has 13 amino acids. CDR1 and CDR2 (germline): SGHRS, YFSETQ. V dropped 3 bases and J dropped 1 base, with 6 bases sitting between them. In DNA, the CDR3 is TGCGCCAGCAGCTGGACTCGCACAGATACGCAGTATTTT. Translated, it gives CASSWTRTDTQYF.

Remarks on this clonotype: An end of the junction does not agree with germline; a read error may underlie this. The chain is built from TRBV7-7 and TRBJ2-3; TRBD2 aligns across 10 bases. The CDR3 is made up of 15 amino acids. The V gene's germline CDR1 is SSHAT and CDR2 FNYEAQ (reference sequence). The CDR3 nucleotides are TGTGCTAGCAGCCCTAGCGGGGGACCCCAGGGAACGCAGTATTTT. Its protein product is CASSPSGGPQGTQYF. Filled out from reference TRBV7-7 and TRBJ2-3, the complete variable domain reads GAGVSQSPRYKVTKRGQDVTLRCDPISSHATLYWYQQALGQGPEFLTYFNYEAQPDKSGLPSDRFSAERPEGSISTLTIQRTEQRDSAMYRCASSPSGGPQGTQYFGPGTRLTVL.

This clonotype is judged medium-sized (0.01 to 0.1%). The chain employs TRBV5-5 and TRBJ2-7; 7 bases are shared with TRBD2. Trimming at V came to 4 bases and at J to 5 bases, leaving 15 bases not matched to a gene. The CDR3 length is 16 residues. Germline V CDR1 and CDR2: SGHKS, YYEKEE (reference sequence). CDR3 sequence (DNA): TGTGCCAGCAGCCCGACCGGGGAGGGACGTGTTCACGAGCAGTACGTC. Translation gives CASSPTGEGRVHEQYV.

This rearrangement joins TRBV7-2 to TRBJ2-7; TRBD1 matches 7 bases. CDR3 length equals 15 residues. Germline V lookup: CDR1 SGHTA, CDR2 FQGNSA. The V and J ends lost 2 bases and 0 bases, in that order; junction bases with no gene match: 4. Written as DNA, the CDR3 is TGTGCCAGCAGCTTATCCTGGGACAGCTCCTACGAGCAGTACTTC. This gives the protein CASSLSWDSSYEQYF. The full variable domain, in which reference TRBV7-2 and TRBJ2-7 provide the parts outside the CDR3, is GAGVSQSPSNKVTEKGKDVELRCDPISGHTALYWYRQSLGQGLEFLIYFQGNSAPDKSGLPSDRFSAERTGGSVSTLTIQRTQQEDSAVYLCASSLSWDSSYEQYFGPGTRLTVT.

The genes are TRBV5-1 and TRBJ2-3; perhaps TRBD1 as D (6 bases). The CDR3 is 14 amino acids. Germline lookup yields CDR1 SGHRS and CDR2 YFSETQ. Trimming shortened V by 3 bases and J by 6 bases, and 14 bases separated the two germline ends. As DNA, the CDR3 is TGCGCCAGCAGCTCCAGGGGTAACGTGGATACGCAGTATTTT. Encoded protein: CASSSRGNVDTQYF.